The rows below give T cell receptor beta chains drawn from one sample of a study of immune evolution from preneoplasia to lung adenocarcinoma. Profiled with immunoSEQ multiplex PCR; TCRdb holds only in-frame clones, not every one. The data contain 4,000 to 6,000 clones, around four fifths of them singletons. Sequencing was carried out using FFPE adjacent normal lung tissue. Receptor source: a donor of 70 years or more with lung adenocarcinoma. CDR3s include the opening cysteine and the closing phenylalanine or tryptophan. Fields, in order: CDR3 DNA, CDR3 protein, clone size, D gene, V gene, J gene. A D gene is named only where the DNA matches it firmly. Rows give clone size only sometimes, using once, few, many, or a class for an expanded clone.

cdr3_nt: TGTGCCAGCAGCCACGACAGGGACGAGCAGTACTTC
cdr3_aa: CASSHDRDEQYF
clone_size: few
d_call: TRBD1
v_call: TRBV11-2
j_call: TRBJ2-7

cdr3_nt: TGTGCCAGCAGCTCAGGACAGATTAGAAACTATGGCTACACCTTC
cdr3_aa: CASSSGQIRNYGYTF
clone_size: .
d_call: .
v_call: TRBV7-9
j_call: TRBJ1-2

cdr3_nt: TGTGCCAGCAGTCAGAGACAGAGCTACGAGCAGTACTTC
cdr3_aa: CASSQRQSYEQYF
clone_size: .
d_call: .
v_call: TRBV6-1
j_call: TRBJ2-7

cdr3_nt: TGTGCCAGCAGTCGTGGGAGGACAAGTAATGAGCAGTTCTTC
cdr3_aa: CASSRGRTSNEQFF
clone_size: .
d_call: .
v_call: TRBV2
j_call: TRBJ2-1

cdr3_nt: TGTGCCAGCACCCCGGGACAGGTTGAAGCTTTCTTT
cdr3_aa: CASTPGQVEAFF
clone_size: .
d_call: TRBD1
v_call: TRBV6-1
j_call: TRBJ1-1

cdr3_nt: TGTGCCCGGACAGGCGGTAGCACAGATACGCAGTATTTT
cdr3_aa: CARTGGSTDTQYF
clone_size: .
d_call: TRBD1
v_call: TRBV30
j_call: TRBJ2-3

cdr3_nt: TGTGCCAGCAGTAGACTAGCGGGATCAGCAGATACGCAGTATTTT
cdr3_aa: CASSRLAGSADTQYF
clone_size: .
d_call: TRBD2
v_call: TRBV2
j_call: TRBJ2-3

cdr3_nt: TGTGCCAGCAGTCCAAGGAGGGGGCTGAACACTGAAGCTTTCTTT
cdr3_aa: CASSPRRGLNTEAFF
clone_size: .
d_call: TRBD1
v_call: TRBV28
j_call: TRBJ1-1

cdr3_nt: TGTGCCAGCAGTTTATCATCAGGGGCCCAGCCCCAGCATTTT
cdr3_aa: CASSLSSGAQPQHF
clone_size: .
d_call: .
v_call: TRBV27
j_call: TRBJ1-5

cdr3_nt: TGTGCCAGCTCACCGACGGCCGAGGGGGCTTTCTTT
cdr3_aa: CASSPTAEGAFF
clone_size: .
d_call: .
v_call: TRBV18
j_call: TRBJ1-1

cdr3_nt: TGTGCCAGCAGTGAAGGGGCCAGTGAAGCTTTCTTT
cdr3_aa: CASSEGASEAFF
clone_size: .
d_call: .
v_call: TRBV6-1
j_call: TRBJ1-1

cdr3_nt: TGCGCCAGCAGCAGCTACAGGGCTCACTATGGCTACACCTTC
cdr3_aa: CASSSYRAHYGYTF
clone_size: .
d_call: .
v_call: TRBV5-1
j_call: TRBJ1-2

cdr3_nt: TGCGCCAGCAGCCCTGACGCGAAGGGAGCCTACGAGCAGTACTTC
cdr3_aa: CASSPDAKGAYEQYF
clone_size: .
d_call: .
v_call: TRBV5-1
j_call: TRBJ2-7

cdr3_nt: TGTGCCTGGAGTGCATTGTCGCCTAACTATGGCTACACCTTC
cdr3_aa: CAWSALSPNYGYTF
clone_size: .
d_call: .
v_call: TRBV30
j_call: TRBJ1-2

cdr3_nt: TGCAGTGCTCCTACAACTAGCGAGCAGTTCTTC
cdr3_aa: CSAPTTSEQFF
clone_size: few
d_call: .
v_call: TRBV20-1
j_call: TRBJ2-1

cdr3_nt: TGTGCCAGCAGTAAAGGACTAGCGGGCGAGCAGTACTTC
cdr3_aa: CASSKGLAGEQYF
clone_size: .
d_call: TRBD2
v_call: TRBV6-6
j_call: TRBJ2-7

cdr3_nt: TGTGCCAGCAGCTTACAGGGAAGTATCTATGGCTACACCTTC
cdr3_aa: CASSLQGSIYGYTF
clone_size: .
d_call: .
v_call: TRBV5-4
j_call: TRBJ1-2

cdr3_nt: TGTGCCAGCTCGTCAGGTCAAGATACGCAGTATTTT
cdr3_aa: CASSSGQDTQYF
clone_size: .
d_call: .
v_call: TRBV18
j_call: TRBJ2-3

cdr3_nt: TGCGCCAGCAGCCGGGCCCAGGGGTTCGATGAGCAGTTCTTC
cdr3_aa: CASSRAQGFDEQFF
clone_size: .
d_call: .
v_call: TRBV4-1
j_call: TRBJ2-1

cdr3_nt: TGTGCCAGCAGTTATAATACAGATACGCAGTATTTT
cdr3_aa: CASSYNTDTQYF
clone_size: .
d_call: .
v_call: TRBV6-4
j_call: TRBJ2-3

cdr3_nt: TGTGCCAGCAGCCCGGGACAGGGGGTTTATAGCAATCAGCCCCAGCATTTT
cdr3_aa: CASSPGQGVYSNQPQHF
clone_size: .
d_call: TRBD1
v_call: TRBV7-2
j_call: TRBJ1-5

cdr3_nt: TGTGCCAGTCCGCAATGGACAGGGAACACCGGGGAGCTGTTTTTT
cdr3_aa: CASPQWTGNTGELFF
clone_size: .
d_call: TRBD1
v_call: TRBV6-1
j_call: TRBJ2-2

cdr3_nt: TGCAGTGCTAGTGGTAACACTGAAGCTTTCTTT
cdr3_aa: CSASGNTEAFF
clone_size: .
d_call: .
v_call: TRBV20-1
j_call: TRBJ1-1

cdr3_nt: TGTGCCGGGTGGGTATGGGACTCACCGCGAGGTGAGCAGTTCTTC
cdr3_aa: CAGWVWDSPRGEQFF
clone_size: .
d_call: .
v_call: TRBV30
j_call: TRBJ2-1